Following are 27 T cell receptor beta chains from one sample sequenced in a study of blood T cell repertoires in COVID-19. The table came from immunoSEQ multiplex PCR; TCRdb's copy has only in-frame clones and leaves some out. The sample records about 69,000 clones, 89% being singletons. Sequences were obtained from peripheral blood. The receptors shown here come from a woman aged 50 to 65 with active COVID-19.

The V call is TRBV7-3, the J call TRBJ1-1; TRBD1 matches at 8 bases. CDR1 and CDR2 (germline): SGHTA, FQGTGA. With V trimmed by 5 bases and J by 4 bases, 9 bases remained unmatched. This CDR3 has 15 residues. The chain's CDR3 is CASSHSGTGATEAFF. The CDR3 DNA follows: TGTGCCAGCAGCCATTCAGGGACAGGAGCCACTGAAGCTTTCTTT.

The V gene is TRBV18, the J gene TRBJ2-1, with 16 bases lining up with TRBD2. The CDR3 length is 16 residues. Germline V gene lookup returns CDR1 KGHSH and CDR2 LQKENI. After removal of 0 bases from V and 8 bases from J, the junction contained 1 base not matched to a gene. The CDR3: CASSPPGTSGRDEQFF. The DNA of the CDR3 is TGTGCCAGCTCACCACCCGGGACTAGCGGGAGGGATGAGCAGTTCTTC. Together with reference TRBV18 and TRBJ2-1, the CDR3 gives the full variable domain: NAGVMQNPRHLVRRRGQEARLRCSPMKGHSHVYWYRQLPEEGLKFMVYLQKENIIDESGMPKERFSAEFPKEGPSILRIQQVVRGDSAAYFCASSPPGTSGRDEQFFGPGTRLTVL.

The gene calls are TRBV7-6 and TRBJ1-3, with 7 nucleotides matching TRBD1. Germline-derived CDR1 and CDR2 are SGHVS and FNYEAQ. V shed 4 bases and J 10 bases; nucleotides not matched to a gene: 16. The CDR3 runs to 16 residues. The CDR3 here is CASSSARQGVSHTIYF. CDR3 DNA: TGTGCCAGCAGCTCGGCCCGGCAGGGGGTTTCTCATACCATATATTTT.

This clone was seen just once. This chain links TRBV11-2 with TRBJ2-1; weak D call: TRBD1 (6 bases). This CDR3 is built from 16 residues. CDR1 is SGHAT, CDR2 FQNNGV, per germline. Trimming pared 3 bases from V and 4 bases from J, leaving 16 bases between. DNA for the CDR3: TGTGCCAGCAGCTTTAGACCAGGGGATAAGTACAATGAGCAGTTCTTC. This gives the protein CASSFRPGDKYNEQFF. Using reference TRBV11-2 and TRBJ2-1 for the parts outside the CDR3, the full variable domain is EAGVAQSPRYKIIEKRQSVAFWCNPISGHATLYWYQQILGQGPKLLIQFQNNGVVDDSQLPKDRFSAERLKGVDSTLKIQPAKLEDSAVYLCASSFRPGDKYNEQFFGPGTRLTVL.

This sequence joins TRBV11-2 and TRBJ1-5; TRBD1 matches at 7 bases. Germline CDR1 SGHAT, CDR2 FQNNGV. V dropped 1 base and J dropped 6; count of bases not matched to a gene: 3. CDR3 length: 14 amino acids. The CDR3 DNA follows: TGTGCCAGCAGCTTAGGGACAGGTCGTCAGCCCCAGCATTTT. Its protein is CASSLGTGRQPQHF.

V usage is TRBV6-1 and J usage is TRBJ1-4, with D hard to call. CDR1 is MNHNS, CDR2 SASEGT, per germline. The V and J ends lost 1 base and 5 bases respectively, with 11 bases between them. The CDR3 extends over 15 amino acids. CDR3 nucleotide sequence: TGTGCCAGCAGTGAAGAGGGAGCGGGGAATGAAAAACTGTTTTTT. Translation: CASSEEGAGNEKLFF.

The CDR3 loop is CASSSGQGADSPLHF. Here the CDR3 DNA reads TGTGCCAGCAGCTCCGGACAGGGTGCAGATTCACCCCTCCACTTT. The chain uses TRBV7-9 and TRBJ1-6, with TRBD1 matching 8 bases. The J segment lost 8 bases and the V segment lost 4 bases, leaving 7 bases of the junction unmatched. Germline lookup yields CDR1 SEHNR and CDR2 FQNEAQ (reference sequence). This CDR3 region has 15 residues.

The J gene is TRBJ2-1, the V gene TRBV6-5; TRBD1 matches at 8 bases. After removal of 7 bases from V and 4 bases from J, the junction contained 6 bases not matched to a gene. Germline V lookup: CDR1 MNHEY, CDR2 SVGAGI. The CDR3 is 14 amino acids. CDR3 nucleotides: TGTGCCAGCAATAAGGGACAGGAATACAATGAGCAGTTCTTC. This translates into CASNKGQEYNEQFF.

This clone showed up just a few times. This rearrangement joins TRBV5-6 to TRBJ2-7, with D maybe TRBD1 (6 bases). The CDR3 has 14 amino acids. Germline V lookup: CDR1 SGHDT, CDR2 YYEEEE. Trimming removed 4 bases at V and 4 bases at J, with 15 bases between. The CDR3 loop reads CASSLGQNSYEQYF. Written as DNA, the CDR3 is TGTGCCAGCAGCCTCGGACAGAACTCATACGAGCAGTACTTC.

The rearrangement links TRBV9 to TRBJ1-4, with D unclear. Trimming shortened V by 4 bases and J by 5 bases, and 9 bases separated the two germline ends. CDR1 and CDR2 from the germline V gene are SGDLS and YYNGEE. The CDR3 has 13 residues. The CDR3 here is CASSSPQNEKLFF. The CDR3 coding sequence is TGTGCCAGCAGCTCCCCGCAGAATGAAAAACTGTTTTTT. The full variable domain, rest sourced from reference TRBV9 and TRBJ1-4, is DSGVTQTPKHLITATGQRVTLRCSPRSGDLSVYWYQQSLDQGLQFLIQYYNGEERAKGNILERFSAQQFPDLHSELNLSSLELGDSALYFCASSSPQNEKLFFGSGTQLSVL.

The genes are TRBV28 and TRBJ1-2, with D possibly being TRBD1 (5 bases). The V end was cut by 5 bases, the J end by 5 bases, with 12 bases between. Germline V lookup: CDR1 MDHEN, CDR2 SYDVKM. The CDR3 spans 13 residues. The CDR3, as DNA: TGTGCCAGCAGTCCTGACAGTGTATATGGCTACACCTTC. It specifies CASSPDSVYGYTF.

The chain has TRBV13 and TRBJ2-7; D may be TRBD2 (5 bases). Trimming left V 5 bases short and J 3 bases short, with 8 bases between. The CDR3 has 12 residues. The germline gives CDR1 PRHDT, CDR2 FYEKMQ (reference sequence). CDR3 sequence (DNA): TGTGCCAGCAGCCACCGGGGCTACGAGCAGTACTTC. It encodes CASSHRGYEQYF.

This rearrangement joins TRBV12-3 or TRBV12-4 to TRBJ2-7; D perhaps matches TRBD2 (5 bases). This CDR3 contains 12 residues. The germline V and J ends were trimmed by 5 bases and 0 bases, with 5 bases remaining between them. DNA of the CDR3: TGTGCCAGCAGTGGGAGCTCCTACGAGCAGTACTTC. Its protein is CASSGSSYEQYF.

V usage is TRBV10-3 and J usage is TRBJ2-7; TRBD2 matches 11 bases. Looked up from germline, CDR1 is ENHRY and CDR2 is SYGVKD. This CDR3 spans 13 amino acids. V lost 9 bases to trimming and J lost 0 bases; unmatched junction nucleotides: 1. The CDR3: CAITSGSSYEQYF. The CDR3 DNA follows: TGTGCCATTACTAGCGGGAGCTCCTACGAGCAGTACTTC.

This chain connects TRBV11-2 to TRBJ2-5; D perhaps matches TRBD1 (6 bases). V dropped 5 bases and J dropped 3 bases, with 13 bases sitting between them. CDR1 and CDR2 from the germline V gene are SGHAT and FQNNGV. The CDR3 totals 14 residues. This CDR3 reads CASSPTGPKETQYF. The CDR3 DNA reads as TGTGCCAGCAGCCCGACAGGACCCAAAGAGACCCAGTACTTC.

The CDR3 sequence is CASSVDPAGGTYEQYF. The CDR3 DNA reads TGTGCCAGCAGCGTAGATCCAGCGGGAGGCACCTACGAGCAGTACTTC. The chain is built from TRBV9 and TRBJ2-7, with 9 bases aligning to TRBD2. This CDR3 contains 16 residues. Trimming removed 0 bases from V and 2 bases from J; junction bases left unmatched: 6. Germline assignment: CDR1 SGDLS and CDR2 YYNGEE.

The chain carries TRBV4-1 and TRBJ2-1; 8 nucleotides match TRBD2. V gave up 2 bases and J gave up 3 bases; unmatched junction bases: 9. Germline loops: CDR1 MGHRA, CDR2 YSYEKL. This CDR3 has 17 residues. The CDR3 nucleotides read TGCGCCAGCAGCCAACCGGGACTAGGAGTGGGCTACAATGAGCAGTTCTTC. It encodes CASSQPGLGVGYNEQFF.

The CDR3 is CASSQTSGADTQYF. The CDR3 DNA is TGCGCCAGCAGCCAAACTAGCGGGGCAGATACGCAGTATTTT. V and J are TRBV4-1 and TRBJ2-3; 10 bases align to TRBD2. Looked up from germline, CDR1 is MGHRA and CDR2 is YSYEKL. The CDR3 runs 14 residues. J was trimmed by 4 bases and V by 2 bases; bases with no gene match: 0.

CDR3 sequence reads: CASSSSSGVHLSQYF. Here the CDR3 DNA reads TGTGCCAGCAGTTCGTCTAGCGGGGTCCATCTGTCGCAGTATTTT. The chain employs TRBV5-4 and TRBJ2-3; 9 bases align to TRBD2. This CDR3 has 15 residues. After removal of 5 bases from V and 10 bases from J, the junction contained 14 bases not matched to a gene. Germline V CDR1 and CDR2: SGHNT, YYREEE (reference sequence).

The V gene is TRBV6-5, the J gene TRBJ2-7; D perhaps matches TRBD1 (6 bases). CDR1 is MNHEY and CDR2 is SVGAGI in the germline V gene. Between the trimmed V and J ends, which lost 9 bases and 3 bases, there was a span of 18 bases. This CDR3 spans 14 amino acids. The CDR3 spells CASYSPGQVYEQYF. The DNA for the CDR3 is TGTGCCAGTTACTCCCCGGGACAAGTCTACGAGCAGTACTTC.

This rearrangement joins TRBV18 to TRBJ2-1, with TRBD2 matching 7 bases. V shed 2 bases, J shed 9 bases, and the junction held 13 bases outside the gene matches. This CDR3 region has 16 residues. The germline V gene encodes CDR1 KGHSH and CDR2 LQKENI. As DNA, the CDR3 is TGTGCCAGCTCACCATGGGACGGGAGGACTTACGGTGAGCAGTTCTTC. Translation: CASSPWDGRTYGEQFF. Full variable domain (missing parts from reference TRBV18 and TRBJ2-1): NAGVMQNPRHLVRRRGQEARLRCSPMKGHSHVYWYRQLPEEGLKFMVYLQKENIIDESGMPKERFSAEFPKEGPSILRIQQVVRGDSAAYFCASSPWDGRTYGEQFFGPGTRLTVL.

Notes on this clone: This is likely a read error, given that the CDR3 carries no conserved phenylalanine or tryptophan at its end. The limits of the CDR3 on the DNA are not certain, so only TCRdb's listed CDR3 is given. The V call is TRBV12-3 or TRBV12-4, the J call TRBJ2-7; no check of the table's D call, TRBD2, against the DNA was made. The CDR3 contains 10 residues when both ends are counted. The CDR3 region is CASSWSTIPP.

With regard to this clone: Different DNA sequences within this sample yield the same CDR3. CDR3 residues: CATSDSGTGTYNEQFF. CDR3 bases: TGTGCCACCAGTGATTCCGGGACAGGCACCTACAATGAGCAGTTCTTC. V is TRBV24-1 and J is TRBJ2-1; 8 bases fit TRBD1. The CDR3 covers 16 residues. CDR1 is KGHDR, CDR2 SFDVKD, per germline. V shed 2 bases, J shed 2 bases, and the junction held 4 bases outside the gene matches.

The genes are TRBV14 and TRBJ2-5; D might be TRBD2 (6 bases). CDR1 and CDR2 from the germline V gene are SGHDN and FVKESK. This CDR3 comprises 13 residues. V shed 1 base and J shed 3 bases, with 6 bases lying between them. CDR3 DNA sequence: TGTGCCAGCAGCCAAGGGACTAAAGAGACCCAGTACTTC. Translated, it gives CASSQGTKETQYF.

The chain joins TRBV7-6 to TRBJ2-5; 11 nucleotides agree with TRBD2. Trimming removed 5 bases from V and 4 bases from J; junction bases left unmatched: 15. There are 18 residues in the CDR3. CDR1 SGHVS and CDR2 FNYEAQ come from the germline V gene. The DNA of the CDR3 is TGTGCCAGCAGCCTCGGGGGGACTAGCGGCAGCGGGTTAGAGACCCAGTACTTC. Translating it yields CASSLGGTSGSGLETQYF. Filled out from reference TRBV7-6 and TRBJ2-5, the complete variable domain reads GAGVSQSPRYKVTKRGQDVALRCDPISGHVSLYWYRQALGQGPEFLTYFNYEAQQDKSGLPNDRFSAERPEGSISTLTIQRTEQRDSAMYRCASSLGGTSGSGLETQYFGPGTRLLVL.

This chain's CDR3 is CASSYPGTGMGEQYF. CDR3 sequence (DNA): TGTGCCAGCAGTTACCCCGGAACAGGGATGGGCGAGCAGTACTTC. The chain couples TRBV6-5 to TRBJ2-7; maybe TRBD1 (6 bases). Per the germline V gene, CDR1 is MNHEY and CDR2 is SVGAGI. The CDR3 consists of 15 residues. Trimming left V 2 bases short and J 6 bases short, with 17 bases between.

The chain uses TRBV19 and TRBJ2-1; 9 bases map to TRBD2. The CDR3 covers 19 residues. Germline V gene data show CDR1 as LNHDA and CDR2 as SQIVND (reference sequence). J gave up 0 bases and V 2 bases, and 11 bases lay outside the gene matches. The CDR3 nucleotides are TGTGCCAGTAGTATACTAGCGGGAAACTATAGAAACTCCTACAATGAGCAGTTCTTC. Translating gives CASSILAGNYRNSYNEQFF.